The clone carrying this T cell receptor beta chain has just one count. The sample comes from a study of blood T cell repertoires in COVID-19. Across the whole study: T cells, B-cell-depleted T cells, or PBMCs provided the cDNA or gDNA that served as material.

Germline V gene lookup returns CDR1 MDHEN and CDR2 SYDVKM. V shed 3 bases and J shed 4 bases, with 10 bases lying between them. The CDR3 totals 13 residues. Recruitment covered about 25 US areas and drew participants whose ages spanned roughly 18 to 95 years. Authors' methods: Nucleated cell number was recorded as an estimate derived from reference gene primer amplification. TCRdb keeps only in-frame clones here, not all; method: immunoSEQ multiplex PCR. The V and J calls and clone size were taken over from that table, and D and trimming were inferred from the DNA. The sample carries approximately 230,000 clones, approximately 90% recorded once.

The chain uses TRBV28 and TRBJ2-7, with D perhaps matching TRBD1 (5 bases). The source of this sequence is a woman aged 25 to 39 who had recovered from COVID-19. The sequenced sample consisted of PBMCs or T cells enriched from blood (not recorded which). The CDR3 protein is CASSLAREYEQYF. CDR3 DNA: TGTGCCAGCAGTTTGGCCAGGGAATACGAGCAGTACTTC.